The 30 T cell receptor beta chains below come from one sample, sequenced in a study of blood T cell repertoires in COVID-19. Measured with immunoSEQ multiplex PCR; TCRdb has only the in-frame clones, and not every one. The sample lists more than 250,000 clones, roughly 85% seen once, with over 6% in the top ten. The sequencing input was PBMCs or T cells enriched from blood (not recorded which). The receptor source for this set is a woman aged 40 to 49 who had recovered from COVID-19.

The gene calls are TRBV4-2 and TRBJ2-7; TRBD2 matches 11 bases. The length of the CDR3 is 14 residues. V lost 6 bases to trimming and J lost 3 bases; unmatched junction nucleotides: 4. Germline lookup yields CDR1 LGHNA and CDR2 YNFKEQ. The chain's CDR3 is CASSPSGRSYEQYF. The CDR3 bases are TGTGCCAGCAGTCCTAGCGGGAGGAGCTACGAGCAGTACTTC.

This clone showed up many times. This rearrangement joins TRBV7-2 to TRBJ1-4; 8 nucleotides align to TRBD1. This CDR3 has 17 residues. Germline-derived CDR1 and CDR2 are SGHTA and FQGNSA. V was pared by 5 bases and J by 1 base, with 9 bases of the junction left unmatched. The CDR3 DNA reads TGTGCCAGCAGCGAGTATGGGACAGGACAAACTAATGAAAAACTGTTTTTT. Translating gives CASSEYGTGQTNEKLFF.

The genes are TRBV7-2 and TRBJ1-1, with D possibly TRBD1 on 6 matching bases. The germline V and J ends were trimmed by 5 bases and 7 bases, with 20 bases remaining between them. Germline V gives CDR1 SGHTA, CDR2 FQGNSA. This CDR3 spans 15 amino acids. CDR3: CASSHARGGTNEAFF. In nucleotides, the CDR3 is TGTGCCAGCAGCCATGCTAGGGGGGGGACGAATGAAGCTTTCTTT.

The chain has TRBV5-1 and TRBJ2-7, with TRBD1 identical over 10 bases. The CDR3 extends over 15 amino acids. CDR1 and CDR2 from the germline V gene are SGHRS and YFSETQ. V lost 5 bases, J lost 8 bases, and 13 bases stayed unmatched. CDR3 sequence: CASSYQGDRGSKQYF. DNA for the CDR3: TGCGCCAGCAGTTATCAAGGGGACAGGGGATCGAAGCAGTACTTC. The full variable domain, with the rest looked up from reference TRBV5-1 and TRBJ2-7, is KAGVTQTPRYLIKTRGQQVTLSCSPISGHRSVSWYQQTPGQGLQFLFEYFSETQRNKGNFPGRFSGRQFSNSRSEMNVSTLELGDSALYLCASSYQGDRGSKQYFGPGTRLTVT.

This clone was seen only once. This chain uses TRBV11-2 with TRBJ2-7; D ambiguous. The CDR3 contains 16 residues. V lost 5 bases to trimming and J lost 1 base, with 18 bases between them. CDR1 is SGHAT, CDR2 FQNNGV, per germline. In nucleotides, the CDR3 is TGTGCCAGCAGCCCCATGGGCCTGATGGCGTCCTACGAGCAGTACTTC. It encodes CASSPMGLMASYEQYF.

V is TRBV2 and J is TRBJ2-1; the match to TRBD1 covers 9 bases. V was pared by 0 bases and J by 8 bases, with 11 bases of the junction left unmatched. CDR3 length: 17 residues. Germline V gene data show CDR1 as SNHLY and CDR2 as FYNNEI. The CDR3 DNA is TGTGCCAGCAGTGAAGCGCGCGAGGGGACAGGGTCCGATGAGCAGTTCTTC. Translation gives CASSEAREGTGSDEQFF.

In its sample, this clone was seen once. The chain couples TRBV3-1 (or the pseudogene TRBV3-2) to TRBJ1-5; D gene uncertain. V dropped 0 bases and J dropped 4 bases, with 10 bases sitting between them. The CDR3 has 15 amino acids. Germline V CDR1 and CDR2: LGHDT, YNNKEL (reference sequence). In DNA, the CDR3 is TGTGCCAGCAGCCAAGATCTTGCCGGGAATCAGCCCCAGCATTTT. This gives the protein CASSQDLAGNQPQHF.

For the CDR3, the DNA is TGTGCCAGCAGTTACTGGGGGGAGGGCGAAAAACTGTTTTTT. Protein: CASSYWGEGEKLFF. The chain combines TRBV6-5 with TRBJ1-4; a possible D gene is TRBD1 (5 bases). V was clipped by 1 base and J by 8 bases, with 11 bases between them. Germline V CDR1 and CDR2: MNHEY, SVGAGI. The CDR3 runs 14 residues.

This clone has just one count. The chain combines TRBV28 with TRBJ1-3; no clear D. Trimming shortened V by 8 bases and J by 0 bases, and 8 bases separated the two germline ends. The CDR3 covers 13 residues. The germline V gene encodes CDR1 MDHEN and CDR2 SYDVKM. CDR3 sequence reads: CASVENSGNTIYF. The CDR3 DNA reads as TGTGCCAGCGTAGAAAACTCTGGAAACACCATATATTTT. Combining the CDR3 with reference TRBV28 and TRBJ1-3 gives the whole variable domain DVKVTQSSRYLVKRTGEKVFLECVQDMDHENMFWYRQDPGLGLRLIYFSYDVKMKEKGDIPEGYSVSREKKERFSLILESASTNQTSMYLCASVENSGNTIYFGEGSWLTVV.

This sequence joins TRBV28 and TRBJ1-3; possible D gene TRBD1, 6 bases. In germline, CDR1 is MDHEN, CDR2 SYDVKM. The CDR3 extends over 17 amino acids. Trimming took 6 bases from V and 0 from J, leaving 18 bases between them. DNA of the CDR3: TGTGCCAGCAGCCGCCCGACAGGCGTTACCTCTGGAAACACCATATATTTT. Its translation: CASSRPTGVTSGNTIYF.

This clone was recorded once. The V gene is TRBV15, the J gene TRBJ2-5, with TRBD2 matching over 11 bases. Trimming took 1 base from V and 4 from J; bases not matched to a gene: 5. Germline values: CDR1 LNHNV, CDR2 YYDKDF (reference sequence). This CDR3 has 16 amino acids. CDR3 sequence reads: CATSRGLAGGLETQYF. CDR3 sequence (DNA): TGTGCCACCAGCAGAGGCCTAGCGGGAGGACTAGAGACCCAGTACTTC. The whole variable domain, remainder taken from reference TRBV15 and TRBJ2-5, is DAMVIQNPRYQVTQFGKPVTLSCSQTLNHNVMYWYQQKSSQAPKLLFHYYDKDFNNEADTPDNFQSRRPNTSFCFLDIRSPGLGDTAMYLCATSRGLAGGLETQYFGPGTRLLVL.

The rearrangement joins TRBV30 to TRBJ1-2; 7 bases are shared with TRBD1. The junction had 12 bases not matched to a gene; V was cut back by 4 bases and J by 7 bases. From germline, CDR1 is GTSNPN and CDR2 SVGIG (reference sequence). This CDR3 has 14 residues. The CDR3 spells CAWNRPGGDPGYTF. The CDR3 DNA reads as TGTGCCTGGAACCGTCCAGGGGGAGATCCTGGCTACACCTTC.

CDR3 sequence: CANAGGTEAFF. The DNA of the CDR3 is TGTGCCAACGCCGGGGGGACTGAAGCTTTCTTT. The chain couples TRBV27 to TRBJ1-1; the D gene is possibly TRBD1 (5 bases). CDR1 is MNHEY and CDR2 is SMNVEV in the germline V gene (reference sequence). The CDR3 has 11 residues. V shed 10 bases and J shed 5 bases, with 11 bases lying between them.

The CDR3 DNA reads as TGTGCCAGCAGTTTTTGGGGGGGGGCTTCCACCTACGAGCAGTACTTC. Translating it yields CASSFWGGASTYEQYF. The rearrangement joins TRBV28 to TRBJ2-7, with D possibly matching TRBD2 (7 bases). The CDR3 loop spans 16 amino acids. V lost 3 bases and J 2 bases, leaving 17 bases between the germline ends. Germline V gene sequence: CDR1 MDHEN, CDR2 SYDVKM.

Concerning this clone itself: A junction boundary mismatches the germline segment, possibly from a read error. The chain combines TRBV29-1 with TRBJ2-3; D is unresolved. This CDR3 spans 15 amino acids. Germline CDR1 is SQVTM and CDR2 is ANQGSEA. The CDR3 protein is CSVEVGTASTDTQYF. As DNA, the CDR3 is TGCAGCGTCGAAGTCGGTACAGCCTCCACAGATACGCAGTATTTT.

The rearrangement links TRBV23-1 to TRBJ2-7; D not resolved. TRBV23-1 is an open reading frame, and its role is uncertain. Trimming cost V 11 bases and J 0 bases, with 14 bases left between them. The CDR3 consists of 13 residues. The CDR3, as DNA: TGCGCCCGTAGGTGCACTACCTCCTACGAGCAGTACTTC. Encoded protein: CARRCTTSYEQYF.

CDR3 in amino acids: CASGRDSYNEQFF. The CDR3 region has the DNA TGCGCCAGCGGGAGAGATTCCTACAATGAGCAGTTCTTC. The chain recombines TRBV5-1 with TRBJ2-1; weak D call: TRBD2 (5 bases). The germline V gene encodes CDR1 SGHRS and CDR2 YFSETQ. The CDR3 sequence is 13 residues long. V lost 7 bases to trimming and J lost 1 base, with 9 bases between them.

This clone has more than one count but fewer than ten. CDR3 amino acids: CASSTLAGSYEQYF. Here the CDR3 DNA reads TGTGCCAGTAGTACCCTAGCGGGATCCTACGAGCAGTACTTC. This sequence joins TRBV19 and TRBJ2-7; 9 bases map to TRBD2. The junction had 2 bases not matched to a gene; V was cut back by 4 bases and J by 1 base. The CDR3 has 14 amino acids. Germline V CDR1 and CDR2: LNHDA, SQIVND (reference sequence).

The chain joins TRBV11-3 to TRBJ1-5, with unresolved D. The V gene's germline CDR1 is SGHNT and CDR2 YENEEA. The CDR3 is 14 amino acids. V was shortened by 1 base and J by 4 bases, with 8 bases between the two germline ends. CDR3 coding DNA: TGTGCCAGCAGCTTAGCAGGTCGAAATCAGCCCCAGCATTTT. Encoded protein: CASSLAGRNQPQHF.

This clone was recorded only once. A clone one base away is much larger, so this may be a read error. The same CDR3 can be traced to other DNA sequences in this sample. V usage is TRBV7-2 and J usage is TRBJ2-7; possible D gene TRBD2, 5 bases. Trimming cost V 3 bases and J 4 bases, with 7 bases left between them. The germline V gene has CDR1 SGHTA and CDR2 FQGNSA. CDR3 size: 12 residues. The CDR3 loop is CASSFRGYEQYF. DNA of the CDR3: TGTGCCAGCAGCTTTAGAGGGTACGAGCAGTACTTC.

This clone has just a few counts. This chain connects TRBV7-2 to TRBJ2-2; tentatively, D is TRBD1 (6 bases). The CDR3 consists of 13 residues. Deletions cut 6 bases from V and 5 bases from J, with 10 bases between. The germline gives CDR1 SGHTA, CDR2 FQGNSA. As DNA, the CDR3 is TGTGCCAGCAGATCCACAGGGACCGGGGAGCTGTTTTTT. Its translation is CASRSTGTGELFF.

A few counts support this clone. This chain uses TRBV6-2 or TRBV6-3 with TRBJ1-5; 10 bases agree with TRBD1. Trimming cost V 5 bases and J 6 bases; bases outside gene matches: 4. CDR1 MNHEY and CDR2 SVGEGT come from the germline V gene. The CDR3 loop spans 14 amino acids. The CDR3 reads CASSRQGAAQPQHF. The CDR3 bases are TGTGCCAGCAGTCGACAGGGGGCTGCTCAGCCCCAGCATTTT.

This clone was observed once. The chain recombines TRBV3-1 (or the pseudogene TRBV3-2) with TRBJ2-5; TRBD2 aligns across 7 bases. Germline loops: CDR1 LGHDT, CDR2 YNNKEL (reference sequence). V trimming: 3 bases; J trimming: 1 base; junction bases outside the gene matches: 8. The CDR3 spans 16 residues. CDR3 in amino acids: CASSQRGAGSQETQYF. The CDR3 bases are TGTGCCAGCAGCCAGAGAGGAGCGGGGAGCCAAGAGACCCAGTACTTC.

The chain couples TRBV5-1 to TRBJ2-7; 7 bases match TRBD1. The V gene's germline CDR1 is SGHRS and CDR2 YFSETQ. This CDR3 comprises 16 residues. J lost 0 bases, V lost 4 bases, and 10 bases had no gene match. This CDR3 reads CASSITGTAVSYEQYF. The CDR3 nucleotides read TGCGCCAGCAGCATCACCGGGACAGCCGTCTCCTACGAGCAGTACTTC.

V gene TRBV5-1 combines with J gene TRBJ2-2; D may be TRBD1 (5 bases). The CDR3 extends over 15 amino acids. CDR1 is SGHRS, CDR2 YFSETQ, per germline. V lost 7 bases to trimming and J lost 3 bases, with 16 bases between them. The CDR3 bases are TGCGCCAGCCACCCCCGTTGGGGCGACACCGGGGAGCTGTTTTTT. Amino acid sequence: CASHPRWGDTGELFF. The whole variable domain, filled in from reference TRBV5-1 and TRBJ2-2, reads KAGVTQTPRYLIKTRGQQVTLSCSPISGHRSVSWYQQTPGQGLQFLFEYFSETQRNKGNFPGRFSGRQFSNSRSEMNVSTLELGDSALYLCASHPRWGDTGELFFGEGSRLTVL.

The CDR3 DNA reads TGTGCCAGCAGCTCTACAGTAAACACCGGGGAGCTGTTTTTT. As protein: CASSSTVNTGELFF. The chain uses TRBV7-3 and TRBJ2-2; D remains ambiguous. From germline, CDR1 is SGHTA and CDR2 FQGTGA. The CDR3 contains 14 residues. Trimming cost V 4 bases and J 2 bases, with 8 bases left between them.

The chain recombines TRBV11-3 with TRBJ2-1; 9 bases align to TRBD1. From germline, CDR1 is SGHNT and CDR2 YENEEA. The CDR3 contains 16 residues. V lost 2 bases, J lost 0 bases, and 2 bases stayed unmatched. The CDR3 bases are TGTGCCAGCAGCTTATCGACAGGGGGCTCCTACAATGAGCAGTTCTTC. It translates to CASSLSTGGSYNEQFF.

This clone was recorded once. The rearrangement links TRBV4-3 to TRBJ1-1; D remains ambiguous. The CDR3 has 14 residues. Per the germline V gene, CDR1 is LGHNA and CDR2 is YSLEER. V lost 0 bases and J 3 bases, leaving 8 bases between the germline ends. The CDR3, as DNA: TGCGCCAGCAGCCAAGATCCCTCGGACACTGAAGCTTTCTTT. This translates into CASSQDPSDTEAFF.

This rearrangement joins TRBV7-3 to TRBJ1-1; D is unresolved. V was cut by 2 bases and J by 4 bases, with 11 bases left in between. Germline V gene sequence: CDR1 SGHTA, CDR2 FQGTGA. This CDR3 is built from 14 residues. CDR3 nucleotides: TGTGCCAGCAGCTTATTAGGCGGAGGCACTGAAGCTTTCTTT. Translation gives CASSLLGGGTEAFF.

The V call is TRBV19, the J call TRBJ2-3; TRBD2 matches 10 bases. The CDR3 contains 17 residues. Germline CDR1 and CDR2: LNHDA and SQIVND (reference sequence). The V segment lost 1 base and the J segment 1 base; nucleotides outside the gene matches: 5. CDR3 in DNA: TGTGCCAGTAGTATAGGTCTAGCGGGAGTCGGCACAGATACGCAGTATTTT. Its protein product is CASSIGLAGVGTDTQYF.